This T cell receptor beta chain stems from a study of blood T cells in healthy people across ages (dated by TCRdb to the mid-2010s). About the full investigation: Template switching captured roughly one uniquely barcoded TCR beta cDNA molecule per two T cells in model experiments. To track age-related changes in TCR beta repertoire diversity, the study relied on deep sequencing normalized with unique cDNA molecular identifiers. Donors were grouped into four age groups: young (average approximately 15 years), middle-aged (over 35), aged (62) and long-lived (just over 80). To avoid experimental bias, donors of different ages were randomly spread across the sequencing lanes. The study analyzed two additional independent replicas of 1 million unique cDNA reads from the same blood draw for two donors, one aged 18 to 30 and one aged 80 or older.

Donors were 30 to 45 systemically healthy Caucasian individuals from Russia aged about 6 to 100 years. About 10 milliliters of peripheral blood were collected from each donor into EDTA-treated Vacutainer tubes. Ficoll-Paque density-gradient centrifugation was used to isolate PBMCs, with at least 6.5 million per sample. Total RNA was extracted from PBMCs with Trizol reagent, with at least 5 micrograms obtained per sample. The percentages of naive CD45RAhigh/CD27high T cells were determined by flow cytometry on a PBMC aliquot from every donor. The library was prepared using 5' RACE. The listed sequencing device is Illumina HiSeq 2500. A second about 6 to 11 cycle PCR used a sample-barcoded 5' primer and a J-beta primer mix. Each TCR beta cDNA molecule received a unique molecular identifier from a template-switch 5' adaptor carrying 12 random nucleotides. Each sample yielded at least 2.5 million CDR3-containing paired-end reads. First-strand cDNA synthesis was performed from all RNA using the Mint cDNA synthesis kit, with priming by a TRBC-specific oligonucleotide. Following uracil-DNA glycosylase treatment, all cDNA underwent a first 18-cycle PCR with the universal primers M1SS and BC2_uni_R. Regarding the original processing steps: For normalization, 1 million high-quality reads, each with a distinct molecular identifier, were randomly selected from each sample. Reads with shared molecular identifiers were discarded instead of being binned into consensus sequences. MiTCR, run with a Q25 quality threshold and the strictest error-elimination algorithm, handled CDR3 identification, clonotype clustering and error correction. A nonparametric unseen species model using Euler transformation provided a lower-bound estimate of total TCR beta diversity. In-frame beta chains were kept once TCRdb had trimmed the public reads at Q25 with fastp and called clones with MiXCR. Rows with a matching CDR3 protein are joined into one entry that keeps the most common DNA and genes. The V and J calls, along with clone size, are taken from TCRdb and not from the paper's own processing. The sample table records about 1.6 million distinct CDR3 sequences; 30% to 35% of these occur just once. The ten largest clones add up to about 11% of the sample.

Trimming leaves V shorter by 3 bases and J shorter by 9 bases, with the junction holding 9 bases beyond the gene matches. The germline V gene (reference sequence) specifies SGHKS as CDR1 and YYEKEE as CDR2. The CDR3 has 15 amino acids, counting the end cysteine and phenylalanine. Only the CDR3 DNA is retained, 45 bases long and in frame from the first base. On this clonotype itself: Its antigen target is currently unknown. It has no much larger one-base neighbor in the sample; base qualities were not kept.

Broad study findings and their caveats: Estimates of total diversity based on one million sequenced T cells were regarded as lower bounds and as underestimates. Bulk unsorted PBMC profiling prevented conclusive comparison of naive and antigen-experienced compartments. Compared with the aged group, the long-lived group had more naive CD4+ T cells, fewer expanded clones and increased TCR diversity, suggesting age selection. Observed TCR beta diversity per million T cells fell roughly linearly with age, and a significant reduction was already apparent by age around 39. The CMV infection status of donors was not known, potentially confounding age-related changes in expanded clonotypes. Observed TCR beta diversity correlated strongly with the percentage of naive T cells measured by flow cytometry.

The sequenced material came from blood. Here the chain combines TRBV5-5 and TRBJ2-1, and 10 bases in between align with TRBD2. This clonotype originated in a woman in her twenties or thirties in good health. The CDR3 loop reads CASSSHSGRAGEQFF. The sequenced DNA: TGTGCCAGCAGCTCCCACAGCGGGAGGGCCGGTGAGCAGTTCTTC.